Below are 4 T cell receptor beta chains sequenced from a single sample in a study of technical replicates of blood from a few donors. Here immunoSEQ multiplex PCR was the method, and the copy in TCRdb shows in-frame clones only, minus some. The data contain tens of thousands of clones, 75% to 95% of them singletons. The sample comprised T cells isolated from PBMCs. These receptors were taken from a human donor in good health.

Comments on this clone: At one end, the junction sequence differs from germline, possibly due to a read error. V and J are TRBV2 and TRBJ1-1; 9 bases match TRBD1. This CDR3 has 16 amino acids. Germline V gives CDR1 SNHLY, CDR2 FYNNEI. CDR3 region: CASSVGTGRGNTKAFF. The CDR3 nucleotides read TGTGCCAGCAGCGTTGGGACAGGGAGAGGGAACACTAAAGCTTTCTTT.

CDR3 nucleotide sequence: TGTGCCAGCAGCCTAATGAACACTGAAGCTTTCTTT. Protein: CASSLMNTEAFF. The chain employs TRBV7-9 and TRBJ1-1; D gene uncertain. Trimming cost V 5 bases and J 0 bases, with 4 bases left between them. The CDR3 spans 12 residues. Germline loops: CDR1 SEHNR, CDR2 FQNEAQ (reference sequence).

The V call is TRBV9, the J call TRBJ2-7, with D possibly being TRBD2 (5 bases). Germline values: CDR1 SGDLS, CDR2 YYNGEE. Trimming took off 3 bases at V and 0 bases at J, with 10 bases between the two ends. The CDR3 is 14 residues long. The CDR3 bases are TGTGCCAGCAGCGGGCTTGGAGGCTCCTACGAGCAGTACTTC. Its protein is CASSGLGGSYEQYF.

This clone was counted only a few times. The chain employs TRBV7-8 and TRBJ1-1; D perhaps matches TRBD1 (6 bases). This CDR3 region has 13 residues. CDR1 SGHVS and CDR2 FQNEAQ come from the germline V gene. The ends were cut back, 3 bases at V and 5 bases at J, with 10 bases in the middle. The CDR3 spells CASSFGQLTEAFF. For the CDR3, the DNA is TGTGCCAGCAGCTTCGGACAGCTAACTGAAGCTTTCTTT.